These 25 T cell receptor beta chains were sequenced from one sample in a study of early T cells in non-severe SARS-CoV-2 infection. TCRdb re-analysed the 5' RACE reads in MiXCR, keeping a single row per CDR3 protein. The table shows more than 45,000 distinct CDR3 sequences, with around 12% occurring only once. Sequenced input: whole blood. These receptor sequences come from an adult who was a healthcare worker with PCR-confirmed SARS-CoV-2 infection or an uninfected control (not recorded which).

This clonotype was seen a few times. The chain combines TRBV3-1 with TRBJ2-6, with no clear D. Trimming removed 7 bases from V and 1 base from J, with 5 bases in between. The CDR3 totals 13 residues. The germline V gene has CDR1 LGHDT and CDR2 YNNKEL (reference sequence). Here the CDR3 reads CASTSSGANVLTF. The DNA for the CDR3 is TGTGCCAGCACCTCGTCTGGGGCCAACGTCCTGACTTTC.

Only a few counts were recorded for this clonotype. J is TRBJ2-1 and V is TRBV29-1; a weak D match, TRBD2 (5 bases). There are 13 residues in the CDR3. V was clipped by 7 bases and J by 5 bases, with 15 bases between them. The germline gives CDR1 SQVTM, CDR2 ANQGSEA. The CDR3 region has the DNA TGCAGCGCTGACGGGGAAGTCAACAATGAGCAGTTCTTC. Amino acids: CSADGEVNNEQFF.

Many counts were recorded for this clonotype. For the CDR3, the DNA is TGTGCCAGCAGTTCCAAGGGGGGGACTAACTATGGCTACACCTTC. This codes for CASSSKGGTNYGYTF. The chain links TRBV6-6 to TRBJ1-2; D is possibly TRBD1 (6 bases). Trimming shortened V by 4 bases and J by 0 bases, and 12 bases separated the two germline ends. Per the germline V gene, CDR1 is MNHNY and CDR2 is SVGAGI (reference sequence). This CDR3 has 15 residues.

This clonotype was seen many times. V and J are TRBV20-1 and TRBJ1-3, with TRBD1 matching over 8 bases. Per the germline V gene, CDR1 is DFQATT and CDR2 is SNEGSKA (reference sequence). CDR3 length: 12 residues. V gave up 6 bases and J gave up 4 bases; unmatched junction bases: 2. The CDR3 DNA is TGCAGTGCATGGACAGGGGGAAACACCATATATTTT. It is translated as CSAWTGGNTIYF.

This clonotype was observed at least ten times. The chain carries TRBV18 and TRBJ2-1; TRBD2 agrees at 14 bases. The CDR3 is made up of 17 amino acids. With V trimmed by 3 bases and J by 6 bases, 7 bases remained unmatched. Germline values: CDR1 KGHSH, CDR2 LQKENI. The CDR3 loop reads CASSPRGLAGAGNEQFF. DNA of the CDR3: TGTGCCAGCTCACCCCGGGGACTAGCGGGAGCGGGCAATGAGCAGTTCTTC. Variable domain in full (rest from reference TRBV18 and TRBJ2-1): NAGVMQNPRHLVRRRGQEARLRCSPMKGHSHVYWYRQLPEEGLKFMVYLQKENIIDESGMPKERFSAEFPKEGPSILRIQQVVRGDSAAYFCASSPRGLAGAGNEQFFGPGTRLTVL.

This clonotype occurred a few times. V usage is TRBV13 and J usage is TRBJ1-6; 11 nucleotides match TRBD1. The CDR3 loop spans 16 amino acids. Germline-derived CDR1 and CDR2 are PRHDT and FYEKMQ (reference sequence). J lost 11 bases, V lost 2 bases, and 8 bases had no gene match. The chain's CDR3 is CASSLRTGGNFTPLHF. The CDR3 DNA follows: TGTGCCAGCAGCTTAAGGACAGGGGGCAATTTTACACCCCTCCACTTT.

This clonotype was seen a few times. V usage is TRBV7-2 and J usage is TRBJ2-5; D is ambiguous. Trimming pared 6 bases from V and 5 bases from J, leaving 13 bases between. CDR3 length: 13 amino acids. Per the germline V gene, CDR1 is SGHTA and CDR2 is FQGNSA. CDR3 in amino acids: CASSNALVETQYF. CDR3 sequence (DNA): TGTGCCAGCAGTAACGCCCTGGTGGAGACCCAGTACTTC.

This clonotype was detected ten times or more. The V gene is TRBV29-1, the J gene TRBJ1-1; D remains ambiguous. Germline V gene lookup returns CDR1 SQVTM and CDR2 ANQGSEA. CDR3 length: 13 residues. V was pared by 6 bases and J by 6 bases, with 17 bases between. Written as DNA, the CDR3 is TGCAGCGTCGACCCGGAAAGGTACCCTGAAGCTTTCTTT. It yields the protein CSVDPERYPEAFF.

The rearrangement joins TRBV7-2 to TRBJ2-2; D possibly corresponds to TRBD2 (5 bases). Germline V CDR1 and CDR2: SGHTA, FQGNSA. The CDR3 is 14 residues long. Between the trimmed V and J ends, which lost 5 bases and 2 bases, there was a span of 9 bases. CDR3 residues: CASSPRGNTGELFF. The CDR3, as DNA: TGTGCCAGCAGCCCCCGGGGTAACACCGGGGAGCTGTTTTTT.

This clonotype showed up just a few times. V and J are TRBV29-1 and TRBJ1-1; 9 nucleotides match TRBD1. Trimming cost V 6 bases and J 6 bases; bases outside gene matches: 8. The CDR3 extends over 13 amino acids. The germline gives CDR1 SQVTM, CDR2 ANQGSEA. The CDR3 reads CSVGADRGAEAFF. The CDR3 region has the DNA TGCAGCGTGGGGGCGGACAGGGGAGCTGAAGCTTTCTTT.

The chain joins TRBV11-2 to TRBJ1-6; 11 bases agree with TRBD1. Per the germline V gene, CDR1 is SGHAT and CDR2 is FQNNGV. The CDR3 loop spans 14 amino acids. Germline trimming cut 4 bases from V and 10 bases from J; bases unmatched to any gene: 3. The CDR3 DNA follows: TGTGCCAGCAGCTCCCGGGACAGGGGGTCACCCCTCCACTTT. It is translated as CASSSRDRGSPLHF.

This clonotype came up a few times. V is TRBV4-1 and J is TRBJ1-1; TRBD1 aligns across 11 bases. Unmatched junction bases numbered 4, after V lost 0 bases and J lost 7 bases. Germline lookup yields CDR1 MGHRA and CDR2 YSYEKL. The CDR3 is made up of 15 amino acids. CDR3 DNA: TGCGCCAGCAGCCAAGATGGACAGGGGGCTAATGAAGCTTTCTTT. It translates to CASSQDGQGANEAFF.

V and J are TRBV19 and TRBJ2-1; 14 nucleotides agree with TRBD2. Germline V gene data show CDR1 as LNHDA and CDR2 as SQIVND (reference sequence). V shed 2 bases, J shed 9 bases, and the junction held 6 bases outside the gene matches. The CDR3 is 16 residues long. In DNA form, the CDR3 reads TGTGCCAGTAGTATAAGGGGGACTAGCGGGAGTGGTGAGCAGTTCTTC. Translation gives CASSIRGTSGSGEQFF.

In this sample, this clonotype turned up many times. V is TRBV19 and J is TRBJ1-5; D possibly corresponds to TRBD1 (5 bases). Trimming left V 4 bases short and J 3 bases short, with 13 bases between. CDR1 is LNHDA and CDR2 is SQIVND in the germline V gene (reference sequence). This CDR3 has 15 residues. CDR3 in amino acids: CASSTYRGSNQPQHF. CDR3 in DNA: TGTGCCAGTAGTACCTATCGGGGGTCCAATCAGCCCCAGCATTTT.

This clonotype was counted a few times. This chain's CDR3 is CASSLRGTANTGELFF. As DNA, the CDR3 is TGTGCCAGCAGCCTACGCGGGACCGCGAACACCGGGGAGCTGTTTTTT. The chain combines TRBV11-2 with TRBJ2-2; D might be TRBD2 (6 bases). This CDR3 is built from 16 residues. With 5 bases removed from V and 0 bases from J, the gap between germline ends came to 13 bases. Germline V lookup: CDR1 SGHAT, CDR2 FQNNGV.

DNA of the CDR3: TGTGCCAGCAGCTTGGGCAGTAACTATGGCTACACCTTC. Translation: CASSLGSNYGYTF. The J gene is TRBJ1-2, the V gene TRBV5-6; D is undetermined. Trimming removed 0 bases from V and 1 base from J, with 4 bases in between. CDR1 SGHDT and CDR2 YYEEEE come from the germline V gene. The CDR3 totals 13 residues. Full variable domain (missing parts from reference TRBV5-6 and TRBJ1-2): DAGVTQSPTHLIKTRGQQVTLRCSPKSGHDTVSWYQQALGQGPQFIFQYYEEEERQRGNFPDRFSGHQFPNYSSELNVNALLLGDSALYLCASSLGSNYGYTFGSGTRLTVV.

The chain employs TRBV5-6 and TRBJ2-1; 7 bases align to TRBD1. This CDR3 contains 14 residues. The J segment lost 0 bases and the V segment lost 4 bases, leaving 1 base of the junction unmatched. Germline-derived CDR1 and CDR2 are SGHDT and YYEEEE. The chain's CDR3 is CASSRDSSYNEQFF. CDR3 sequence (DNA): TGTGCCAGCAGCCGGGACAGCTCCTACAATGAGCAGTTCTTC.

This rearrangement joins TRBV30 to TRBJ2-7; D tentatively fits TRBD1 or TRBD2 (6 bases each). Per germline, CDR1 GTSNPN and CDR2 SVGIG (reference sequence). V was clipped by 5 bases and J by 6 bases, with 17 bases between them. The CDR3 runs to 13 residues. The CDR3 sequence is CAWGGPGPSEQYF. The CDR3 DNA is TGTGCCTGGGGGGGGCCGGGTCCGAGCGAGCAGTACTTC.

There are a few counts of this clonotype. Compared with germline, one end of the junction differs, possibly owing to a read error. V and J are TRBV7-9 and TRBJ2-3; D is perhaps TRBD2 (5 bases). The CDR3 totals 12 residues. The germline V gene encodes CDR1 SEHNR and CDR2 FQNEAQ (reference sequence). The CDR3, as DNA: TGTGTCAGCAGCGGTGGCACAGATACGCAGTATTTT. It codes for CVSSGGTDTQYF. Using reference TRBV7-9 and TRBJ2-3 for the parts outside the CDR3, the full variable domain is DTGVSQNPRHKITKRGQNVTFRCDPISEHNRLYWYRQTLGQGPEFLTYFQNEAQLEKSRLLSDRFSAERPKGSFSTLEIQRTEQGDSAMYLCVSSGGTDTQYFGPGTRLTVL.

This clonotype was observed a few times. The chain links TRBV7-9 to TRBJ2-5, with 10 bases fitting TRBD1. This CDR3 contains 15 residues. Germline CDR1 and CDR2: SEHNR and FQNEAQ (reference sequence). The V gene end was trimmed by 5 bases and the J gene end by 5 bases; junction bases not matched to a gene: 8. DNA of the CDR3: TGTGCCAGCAGCAACCCGGGACAGGGGACGGAGACCCAGTACTTC. The encoded protein is CASSNPGQGTETQYF.

The rearrangement links TRBV7-9 to TRBJ2-3; D unclear. CDR3 length: 14 amino acids. Germline V gene sequence: CDR1 SEHNR, CDR2 FQNEAQ (reference sequence). V lost 4 bases and J 4 bases, leaving 12 bases between the germline ends. CDR3 nucleotides: TGTGCCAGCAGCTCTACCCGGGCGGCAGATACGCAGTATTTT. Translating gives CASSSTRAADTQYF.

This clonotype has at least ten counts. The chain is built from TRBV9 and TRBJ2-3; D not certain. V shed 0 bases and J shed 2 bases, with 10 bases lying between them. Germline-derived CDR1 and CDR2 are SGDLS and YYNGEE. CDR3 length equals 15 residues. This CDR3 is CASSVEALFTDTQYF. CDR3 nucleotide sequence: TGTGCCAGCAGCGTAGAAGCGCTCTTCACAGATACGCAGTATTTT.

The chain carries TRBV7-6 and TRBJ2-3, with 14 bases identical to TRBD2. The V and J ends lost 5 bases and 5 bases, in that order; junction bases with no gene match: 9. From germline, CDR1 is SGHVS and CDR2 FNYEAQ. This CDR3 is built from 17 residues. CDR3 in amino acids: CASSVTSGGALGDTQYF. CDR3 in DNA: TGTGCCAGCAGCGTGACTAGCGGGGGGGCTTTGGGAGATACGCAGTATTTT.

This clonotype was counted many times. The chain is built from TRBV19 and TRBJ2-3; possibly TRBD2 for D (6 bases). CDR3 size: 17 residues. V lost 6 bases and J lost 4, with 23 bases in between. The V gene's germline CDR1 is LNHDA and CDR2 SQIVND (reference sequence). For the CDR3, the DNA is TGTGCCAGTAGGAATTCGTCTCGGAGGGAAGTGCCAGATACGCAGTATTTT. It is translated as CASRNSSRREVPDTQYF.

This clonotype was recorded once. The chain's CDR3 is CASATGTDQETQYF. CDR3 in DNA: TGCGCCAGCGCGACCGGGACAGACCAAGAGACCCAGTACTTC. The chain carries TRBV5-1 and TRBJ2-5; 7 bases fit TRBD1. V lost 7 bases, J lost 0 bases, and 6 bases stayed unmatched. The germline CDR1 and CDR2 sequences are SGHRS and YFSETQ. The CDR3 length is 14 residues.